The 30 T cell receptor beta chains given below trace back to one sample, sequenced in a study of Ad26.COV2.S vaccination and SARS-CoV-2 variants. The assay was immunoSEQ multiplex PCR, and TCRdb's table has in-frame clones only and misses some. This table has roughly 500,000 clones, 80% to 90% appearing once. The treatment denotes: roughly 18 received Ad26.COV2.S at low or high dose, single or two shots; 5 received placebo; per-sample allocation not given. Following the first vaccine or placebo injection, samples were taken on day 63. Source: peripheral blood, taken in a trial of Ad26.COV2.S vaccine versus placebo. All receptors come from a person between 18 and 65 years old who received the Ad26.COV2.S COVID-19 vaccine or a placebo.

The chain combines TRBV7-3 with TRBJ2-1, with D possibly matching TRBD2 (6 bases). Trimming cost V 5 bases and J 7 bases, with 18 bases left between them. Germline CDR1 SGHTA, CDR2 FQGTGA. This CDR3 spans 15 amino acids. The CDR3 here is CASSQGTQRGNEQFF. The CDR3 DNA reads TGTGCCAGCAGCCAAGGGACTCAACGCGGGAATGAGCAGTTCTTC.

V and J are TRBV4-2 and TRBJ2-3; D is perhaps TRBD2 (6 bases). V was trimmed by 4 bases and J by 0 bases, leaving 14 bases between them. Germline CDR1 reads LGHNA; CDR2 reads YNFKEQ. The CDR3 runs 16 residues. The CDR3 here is CASSPRDLDSTDTQYF. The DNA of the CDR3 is TGTGCCAGCAGCCCTCGGGACTTGGATAGCACAGATACGCAGTATTTT.

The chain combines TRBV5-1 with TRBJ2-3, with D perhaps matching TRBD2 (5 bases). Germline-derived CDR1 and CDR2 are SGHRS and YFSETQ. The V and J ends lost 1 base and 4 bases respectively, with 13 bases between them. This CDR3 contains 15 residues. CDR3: CASSLQSGKADTQYF. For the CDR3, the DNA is TGCGCCAGCAGCTTGCAAAGCGGAAAGGCAGATACGCAGTATTTT.

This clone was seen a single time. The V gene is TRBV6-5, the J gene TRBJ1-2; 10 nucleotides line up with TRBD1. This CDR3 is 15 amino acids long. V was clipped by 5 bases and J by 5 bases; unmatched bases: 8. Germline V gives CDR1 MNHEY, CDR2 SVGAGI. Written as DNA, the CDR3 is TGTGCCAGCAGTAAGGGACAGGGGTCTACTTATGGCTACACCTTC. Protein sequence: CASSKGQGSTYGYTF.

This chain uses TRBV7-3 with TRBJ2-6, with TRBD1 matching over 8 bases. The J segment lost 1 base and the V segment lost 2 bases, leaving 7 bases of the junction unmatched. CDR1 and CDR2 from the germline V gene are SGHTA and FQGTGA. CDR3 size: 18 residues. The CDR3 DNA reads TGTGCCAGCAGCTTATACGTCAGGGGGCTTTCTGGGGCCAACGTCCTGACTTTC. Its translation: CASSLYVRGLSGANVLTF.

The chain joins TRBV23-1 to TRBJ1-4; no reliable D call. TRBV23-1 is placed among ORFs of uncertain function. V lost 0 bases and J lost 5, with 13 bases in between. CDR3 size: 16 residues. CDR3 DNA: TGCGCCAGCAGTCAATCAAGGCCCCCCTTGAATGAAAAACTGTTTTTT. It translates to CASSQSRPPLNEKLFF.

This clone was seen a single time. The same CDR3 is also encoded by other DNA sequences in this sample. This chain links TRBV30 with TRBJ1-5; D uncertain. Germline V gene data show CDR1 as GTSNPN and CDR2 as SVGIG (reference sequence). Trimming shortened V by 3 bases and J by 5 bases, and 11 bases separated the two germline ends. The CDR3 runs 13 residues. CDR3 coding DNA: TGTGCCTGGAGCATCCCAGGTCATCAGCCCCAGCATTTT. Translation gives CAWSIPGHQPQHF.

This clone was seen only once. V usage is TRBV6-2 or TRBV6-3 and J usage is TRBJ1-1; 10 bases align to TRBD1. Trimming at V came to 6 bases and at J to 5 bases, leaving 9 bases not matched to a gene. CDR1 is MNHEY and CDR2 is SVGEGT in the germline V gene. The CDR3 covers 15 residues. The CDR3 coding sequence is TGTGCCAGCAGCTTAAGACAGGGGGCGCGTACTGAAGCTTTCTTT. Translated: CASSLRQGARTEAFF.

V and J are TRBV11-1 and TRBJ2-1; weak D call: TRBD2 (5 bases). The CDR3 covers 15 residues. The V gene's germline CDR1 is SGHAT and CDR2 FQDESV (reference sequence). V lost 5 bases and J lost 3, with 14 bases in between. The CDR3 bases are TGTGCCAGCAGCGCGGACTTCCCCTACTACAATGAGCAGTTCTTC. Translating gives CASSADFPYYNEQFF. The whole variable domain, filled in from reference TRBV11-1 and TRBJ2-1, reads EAEVAQSPRYKITEKSQAVAFWCDPISGHATLYWYRQILGQGPELLVQFQDESVVDDSQLPKDRFSAERLKGVDSTLKIQPAELGDSAMYLCASSADFPYYNEQFFGPGTRLTVL.

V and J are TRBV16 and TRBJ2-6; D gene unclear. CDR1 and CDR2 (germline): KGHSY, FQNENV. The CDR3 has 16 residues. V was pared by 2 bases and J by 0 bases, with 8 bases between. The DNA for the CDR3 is TGTGCCAGCAGCCAAATGTTCCGCTCTGGGGCCAACGTCCTGACTTTC. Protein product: CASSQMFRSGANVLTF. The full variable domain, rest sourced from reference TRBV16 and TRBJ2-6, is GEEVAQTPKHLVRGEGQKAKLYCAPIKGHSYVFWYQQVLKNEFKFLISFQNENVFDETGMPKERFSAKCLPNSPCSLEIQATKLEDSAVYFCASSQMFRSGANVLTFGAGSRLTVL.

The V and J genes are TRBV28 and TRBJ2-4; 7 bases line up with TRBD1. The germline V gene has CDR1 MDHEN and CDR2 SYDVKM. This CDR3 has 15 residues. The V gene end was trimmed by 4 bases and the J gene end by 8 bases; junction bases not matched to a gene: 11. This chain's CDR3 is CASSYDRVRSDIQYF. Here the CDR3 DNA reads TGTGCCAGCAGTTACGACAGGGTTCGTTCGGACATTCAGTACTTC.

The CDR3 nucleotides are TGTGCCACCAGTGAGTGGACTAGCAAGGCCCGAGAGACCCAGTACTTC. Translating it yields CATSEWTSKARETQYF. The gene calls are TRBV24-1 and TRBJ2-5; 8 bases map to TRBD2. CDR3 size: 16 residues. Germline trimming cut 4 bases from V and 4 bases from J; bases unmatched to any gene: 10. Germline V gene lookup returns CDR1 KGHDR and CDR2 SFDVKD.

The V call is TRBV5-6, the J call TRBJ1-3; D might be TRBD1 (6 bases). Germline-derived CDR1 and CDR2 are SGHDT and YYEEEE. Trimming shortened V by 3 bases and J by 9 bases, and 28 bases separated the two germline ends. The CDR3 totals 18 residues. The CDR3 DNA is TGTGCCAGCAGCTCAGAAACCTGGGACTCAAGAGGGGGTAGCACCATATATTTT. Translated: CASSSETWDSRGGSTIYF.

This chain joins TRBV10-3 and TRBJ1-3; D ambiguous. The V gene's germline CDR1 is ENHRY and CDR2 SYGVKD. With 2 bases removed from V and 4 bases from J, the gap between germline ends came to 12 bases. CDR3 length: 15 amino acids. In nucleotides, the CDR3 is TGTGCCATCAGTGAGGCAAGGATGGCGGGAAACACCATATATTTT. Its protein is CAISEARMAGNTIYF.

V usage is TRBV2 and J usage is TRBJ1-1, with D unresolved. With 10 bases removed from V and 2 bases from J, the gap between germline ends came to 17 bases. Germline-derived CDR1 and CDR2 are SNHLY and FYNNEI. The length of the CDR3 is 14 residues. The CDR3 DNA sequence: TGTGCCACCAACTCGGGTGGGGATAACACTGAAGCTTTCTTT. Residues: CATNSGGDNTEAFF.

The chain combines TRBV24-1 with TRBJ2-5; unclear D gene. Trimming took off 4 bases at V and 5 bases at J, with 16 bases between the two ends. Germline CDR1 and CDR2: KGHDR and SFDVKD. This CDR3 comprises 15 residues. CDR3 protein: CATSDSGAEWETQYF. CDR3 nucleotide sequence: TGTGCCACCAGTGACTCCGGCGCCGAGTGGGAGACCCAGTACTTC.

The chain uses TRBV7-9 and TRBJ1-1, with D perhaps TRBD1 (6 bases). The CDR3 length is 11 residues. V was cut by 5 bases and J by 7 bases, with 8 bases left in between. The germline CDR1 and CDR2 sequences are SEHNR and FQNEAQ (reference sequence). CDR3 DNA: TGTGCCAGCAGCGGGGGGCTTGAAGCTTTCTTT. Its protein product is CASSGGLEAFF.

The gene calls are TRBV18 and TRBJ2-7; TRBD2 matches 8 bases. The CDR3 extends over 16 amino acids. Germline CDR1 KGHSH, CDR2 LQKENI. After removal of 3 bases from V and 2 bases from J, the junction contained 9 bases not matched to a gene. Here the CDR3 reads CASSPQSGRFAYEQYV. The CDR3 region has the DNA TGTGCCAGCTCACCGCAAAGCGGGAGATTCGCCTACGAGCAGTACGTC.

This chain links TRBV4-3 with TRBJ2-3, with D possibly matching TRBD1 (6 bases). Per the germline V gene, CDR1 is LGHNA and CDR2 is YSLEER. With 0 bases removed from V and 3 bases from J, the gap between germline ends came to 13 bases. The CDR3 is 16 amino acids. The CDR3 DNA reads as TGCGCCAGCAGCCAAGATGGGCAGGGGAAAACAGATACGCAGTATTTT. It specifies CASSQDGQGKTDTQYF.

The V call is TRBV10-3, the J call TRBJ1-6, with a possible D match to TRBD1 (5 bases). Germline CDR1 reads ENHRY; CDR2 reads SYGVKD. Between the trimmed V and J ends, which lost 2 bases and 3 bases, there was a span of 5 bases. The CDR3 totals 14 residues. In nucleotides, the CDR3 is TGTGCCATCAGTGAGGGACACTATAATTCACCCCTCCACTTT. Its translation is CAISEGHYNSPLHF.

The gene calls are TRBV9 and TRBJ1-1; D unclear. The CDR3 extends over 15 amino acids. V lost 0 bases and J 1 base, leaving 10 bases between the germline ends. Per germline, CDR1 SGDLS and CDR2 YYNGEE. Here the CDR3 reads CASSVARGTNTEAFF. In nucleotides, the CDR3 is TGTGCCAGCAGCGTAGCTCGGGGTACGAACACTGAAGCTTTCTTT.

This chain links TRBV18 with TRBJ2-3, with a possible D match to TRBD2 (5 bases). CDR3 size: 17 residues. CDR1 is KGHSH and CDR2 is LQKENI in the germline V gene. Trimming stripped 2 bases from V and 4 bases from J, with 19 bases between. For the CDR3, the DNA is TGTGCCAGCTCACCAAAGATACAGCGGTCGTCTGCAGATACGCAGTATTTT. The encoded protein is CASSPKIQRSSADTQYF.

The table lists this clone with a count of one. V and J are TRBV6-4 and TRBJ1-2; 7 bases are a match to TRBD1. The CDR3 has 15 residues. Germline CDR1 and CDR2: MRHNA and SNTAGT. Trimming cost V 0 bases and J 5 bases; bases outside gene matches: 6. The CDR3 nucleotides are TGTGCCAGCAGTGACTCGAACAGGGGAGGATATGGCTACACCTTC. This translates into CASSDSNRGGYGYTF.

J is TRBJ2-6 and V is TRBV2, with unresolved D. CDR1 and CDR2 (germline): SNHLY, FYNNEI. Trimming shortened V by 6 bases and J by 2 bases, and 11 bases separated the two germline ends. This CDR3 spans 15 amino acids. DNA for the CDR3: TGTGCCAGCAGAACTGCTAGGGCTGGGGCCAACGTCCTGACTTTC. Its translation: CASRTARAGANVLTF.

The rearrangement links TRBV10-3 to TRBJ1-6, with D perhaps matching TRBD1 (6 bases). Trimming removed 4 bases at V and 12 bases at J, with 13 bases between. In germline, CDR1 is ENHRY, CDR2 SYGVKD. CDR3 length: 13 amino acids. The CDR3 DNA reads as TGTGCCATCAGTGTACAGGGAAATGGACCCCTCCACTTT. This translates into CAISVQGNGPLHF.

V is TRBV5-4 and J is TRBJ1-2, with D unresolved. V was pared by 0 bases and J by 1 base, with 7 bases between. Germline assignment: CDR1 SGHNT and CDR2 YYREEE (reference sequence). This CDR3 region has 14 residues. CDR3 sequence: CASSLAGGNYGYTF. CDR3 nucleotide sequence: TGTGCCAGCAGCTTGGCAGGAGGTAACTATGGCTACACCTTC.

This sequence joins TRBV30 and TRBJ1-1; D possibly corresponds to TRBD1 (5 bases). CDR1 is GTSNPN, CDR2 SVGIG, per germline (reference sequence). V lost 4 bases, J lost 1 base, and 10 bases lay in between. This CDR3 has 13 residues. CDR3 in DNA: TGTGCCTGGAATGTGGGGACGAACACTGAAGCTTTCTTT. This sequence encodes CAWNVGTNTEAFF.

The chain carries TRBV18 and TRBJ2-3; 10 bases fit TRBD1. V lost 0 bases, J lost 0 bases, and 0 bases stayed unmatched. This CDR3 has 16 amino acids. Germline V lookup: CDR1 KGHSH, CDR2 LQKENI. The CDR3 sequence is CASSPPGQGSTDTQYF. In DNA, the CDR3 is TGTGCCAGCTCACCACCGGGACAGGGGAGCACAGATACGCAGTATTTT.

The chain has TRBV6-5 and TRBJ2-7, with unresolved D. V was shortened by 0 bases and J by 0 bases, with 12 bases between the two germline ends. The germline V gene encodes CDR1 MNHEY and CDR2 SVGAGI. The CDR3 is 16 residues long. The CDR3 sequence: CASSYSFGRSSYEQYF. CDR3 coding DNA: TGTGCCAGCAGTTACTCGTTTGGGCGGAGCTCCTACGAGCAGTACTTC.

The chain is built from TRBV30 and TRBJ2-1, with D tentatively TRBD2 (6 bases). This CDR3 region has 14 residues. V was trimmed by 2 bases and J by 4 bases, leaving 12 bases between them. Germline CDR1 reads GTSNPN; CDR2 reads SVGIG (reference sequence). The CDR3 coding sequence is TGTGCCTGGAGTTTTATAGCGGATTACAATGAGCAGTTCTTC. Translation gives CAWSFIADYNEQFF. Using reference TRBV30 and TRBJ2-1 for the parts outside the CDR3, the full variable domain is SQTIHQWPATLVQPVGSPLSLECTVEGTSNPNLYWYRQAAGRGLQLLFYSVGIGQISSEVPQNLSASRPQDRQFILSSKKLLLSDSGFYLCAWSFIADYNEQFFGPGTRLTVL.